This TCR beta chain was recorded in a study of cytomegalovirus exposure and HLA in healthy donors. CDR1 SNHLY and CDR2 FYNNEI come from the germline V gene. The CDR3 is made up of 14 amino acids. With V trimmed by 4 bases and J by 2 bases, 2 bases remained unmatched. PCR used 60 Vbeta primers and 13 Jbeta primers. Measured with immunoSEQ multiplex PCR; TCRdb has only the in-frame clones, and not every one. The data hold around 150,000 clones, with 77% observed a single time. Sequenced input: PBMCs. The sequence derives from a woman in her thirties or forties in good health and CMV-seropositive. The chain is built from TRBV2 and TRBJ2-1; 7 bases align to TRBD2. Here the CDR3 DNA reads TGTGCCAGCAGTGTGGGAGGGGCCTACAATGAGCAGTTCTTC. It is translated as CASSVGGAYNEQFF. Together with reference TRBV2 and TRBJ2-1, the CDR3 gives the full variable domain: EPEVTQTPSHQVTQMGQEVILRCVPISNHLYFYWYRQILGQKVEFLVSFYNNEISEKSEIFDDQFSVERPDGSNFTLKIRSTKLEDSAMYFCASSVGGAYNEQFFGPGTRLTVL.